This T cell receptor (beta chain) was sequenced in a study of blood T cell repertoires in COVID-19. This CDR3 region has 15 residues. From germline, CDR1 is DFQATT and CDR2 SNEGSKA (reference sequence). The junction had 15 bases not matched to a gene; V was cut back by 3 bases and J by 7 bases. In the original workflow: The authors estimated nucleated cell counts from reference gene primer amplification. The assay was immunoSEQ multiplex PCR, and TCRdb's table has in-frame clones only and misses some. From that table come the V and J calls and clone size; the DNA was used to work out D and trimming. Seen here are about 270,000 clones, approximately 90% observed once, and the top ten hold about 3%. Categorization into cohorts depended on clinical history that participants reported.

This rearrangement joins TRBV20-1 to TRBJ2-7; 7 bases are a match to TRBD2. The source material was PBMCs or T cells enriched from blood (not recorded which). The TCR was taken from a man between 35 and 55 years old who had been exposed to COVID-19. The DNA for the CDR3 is TGCAGTGCTAGTAGGGGCGGGAGCGGGCTGAGGGAGCAGTACTTC. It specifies CSASRGGSGLREQYF.